These 13 T cell receptor beta chains originate from one sample sequenced in a study of identical twins. TCRdb passed the 5' RACE reads through MiXCR, listing each CDR3 protein once. In the table there are hundreds of thousands of distinct CDR3 sequences, 6% to 9% of which are singletons. A further study also used this sample, focusing on yellow fever vaccine responses in identical twins.

The sample was memory (CD45RO+) T cells sorted from blood. The origin of the receptors is a young woman in good health.

This clonotype showed up many times. The genes are TRBV20-1 and TRBJ2-1; D gene ambiguous. The CDR3 runs to 14 residues. V was clipped by 0 bases and J by 12 bases, with 18 bases between them. Germline lookup yields CDR1 DFQATT and CDR2 SNEGSKA (reference sequence). CDR3 in amino acids: CSARELAENRGQFF. CDR3 bases: TGCAGTGCTAGAGAACTGGCCGAGAACCGCGGGCAGTTCTTC.

This clonotype was found many times. The rearrangement links TRBV7-9 to TRBJ2-2; no reliable D call. Trimming took 3 bases from V and 5 from J, leaving 10 bases between them. Germline CDR1 reads SEHNR; CDR2 reads FQNEAQ (reference sequence). This CDR3 region has 14 residues. CDR3 coding DNA: TGTGCCAGCAGCTTGCTAGTCCAGACCGGGGAGCTGTTTTTT. It encodes CASSLLVQTGELFF.

The CDR3 DNA reads as TGTGCCAGCACCCTTAGGGACGGCTACGAGCAGTACTTC. It codes for CASTLRDGYEQYF. The J gene is TRBJ2-7, the V gene TRBV7-9, with D possibly called TRBD1 or TRBD2 (5 bases each). There are 13 residues in the CDR3. In germline, CDR1 is SEHNR, CDR2 FQNEAQ (reference sequence). The ends were cut back, 7 bases at V and 3 bases at J, with 13 bases in the middle. Drawing the rest from reference TRBV7-9 and TRBJ2-7, the complete variable domain is DTGVSQNPRHKITKRGQNVTFRCDPISEHNRLYWYRQTLGQGPEFLTYFQNEAQLEKSRLLSDRFSAERPKGSFSTLEIQRTEQGDSAMYLCASTLRDGYEQYFGPGTRLTVT.

This clonotype was seen at least ten times. The V call is TRBV24-1, the J call TRBJ2-7, with TRBD1 identical over 10 bases. Looked up from germline, CDR1 is KGHDR and CDR2 is SFDVKD. V trimming: 4 bases; J trimming: 2 bases; junction bases outside the gene matches: 4. The CDR3 is 15 amino acids. The CDR3 DNA sequence: TGTGCCACCAGTGACGTGACAGGGGGCACCTACGAGCAGTACTTC. Protein product: CATSDVTGGTYEQYF.

J is TRBJ2-3 and V is TRBV2; D is possibly TRBD1 (6 bases). There are 11 residues in the CDR3. Germline loops: CDR1 SNHLY, CDR2 FYNNEI. Between the trimmed V and J ends, which lost 9 bases and 4 bases, there was a span of 8 bases. CDR3 amino acids: CARQGPDTQYF. CDR3 DNA sequence: TGTGCCAGACAGGGACCAGATACGCAGTATTTT.

Remarks on this clonotype: An end of the junction differs from the germline gene, which may be a read error. The gene calls are TRBV7-2 and TRBJ2-7, with TRBD1 identical over 9 bases. The length of the CDR3 is 13 residues. The germline CDR1 and CDR2 sequences are SGHTA and FQGNSA. CDR3: CASSFQQGAYHSF. The CDR3 DNA is TGTGCCAGCAGCTTCCAACAGGGGGCGTATCATTCTTTC.

Only one count was recorded for this clonotype. This chain uses TRBV30 with TRBJ2-7; D ambiguous. Germline V gives CDR1 GTSNPN, CDR2 SVGIG (reference sequence). Trimming stripped 3 bases from V and 5 bases from J, with 8 bases between. The CDR3 runs to 11 residues. This chain's CDR3 is CAWSGWHEQYF. CDR3 DNA: TGTGCCTGGAGCGGCTGGCACGAGCAGTACTTC.

This clonotype has at least ten counts. V usage is TRBV29-1 and J usage is TRBJ2-4, with 8 bases aligning to TRBD1. There are 15 residues in the CDR3. J lost 1 base, V lost 3 bases, and 5 bases had no gene match. From germline, CDR1 is SQVTM and CDR2 ANQGSEA. The CDR3 bases are TGCAGCGTTGAGGGACAGGAAAATGCCAAAAACATTCAGTACTTC. Protein product: CSVEGQENAKNIQYF.

This clonotype was seen a handful of times. V gene TRBV7-3 combines with J gene TRBJ1-6, with 8 bases identical to TRBD1. CDR3 size: 16 residues. The germline V gene has CDR1 SGHTA and CDR2 FQGTGA. Trimming removed 1 base from V and 7 bases from J; junction bases left unmatched: 6. The CDR3: CASSLSSRGLNSPLHF. Here the CDR3 DNA reads TGTGCCAGCAGCTTAAGTTCCAGGGGGCTGAATTCACCCCTCCACTTT. Filled out from reference TRBV7-3 and TRBJ1-6, the complete variable domain reads GAGVSQTPSNKVTEKGKYVELRCDPISGHTALYWYRQSLGQGPEFLIYFQGTGAADDSGLPNDRFFAVRPEGSVSTLKIQRTERGDSAVYLCASSLSSRGLNSPLHFGNGTRLTVT.

CDR3 DNA: TGTGCCAGCAGATCTAGGACAGGGTCAAACACCGGGGAGCTGTTTTTT. Its translation is CASRSRTGSNTGELFF. V is TRBV7-9 and J is TRBJ2-2; 8 positions match TRBD1. After removal of 6 bases from V and 2 bases from J, the junction contained 8 bases not matched to a gene. The CDR3 length is 16 residues. The V gene's germline CDR1 is SEHNR and CDR2 FQNEAQ (reference sequence). The complete variable domain, with remaining parts taken from reference TRBV7-9 and TRBJ2-2, reads DTGVSQNPRHKITKRGQNVTFRCDPISEHNRLYWYRQTLGQGPEFLTYFQNEAQLEKSRLLSDRFSAERPKGSFSTLEIQRTEQGDSAMYLCASRSRTGSNTGELFFGEGSRLTVL.

This clonotype has more than one count but fewer than ten. The gene calls are TRBV15 and TRBJ2-7, with 10 bases that match TRBD1. The CDR3 runs 15 residues. The germline gives CDR1 LNHNV, CDR2 YYDKDF (reference sequence). Losses at the gene ends were 0 bases for V and 6 bases for J; bases not matched to a gene: 5. In DNA, the CDR3 is TGTGCCACCAGCAGAGAGACAGGGGGCTCTAGCGAGCAGTACTTC. It specifies CATSRETGGSSEQYF.

This rearrangement joins TRBV7-9 to TRBJ1-1; TRBD1 matches 7 bases. With 2 bases clipped from V and 5 bases from J, the junction kept 11 bases outside the gene matches. Per germline, CDR1 SEHNR and CDR2 FQNEAQ (reference sequence). The CDR3 covers 16 residues. The CDR3 loop reads CASSLNPGQPRTEAFF. CDR3 nucleotide sequence: TGTGCCAGCAGCTTAAACCCGGGACAGCCAAGGACTGAAGCTTTCTTT.

A few counts support this clonotype. The chain uses TRBV27 and TRBJ2-7; tentatively, D is TRBD1 (6 bases). The CDR3 length is 16 residues. Trimming took 5 bases from V and 0 from J, leaving 17 bases between them. Germline-derived CDR1 and CDR2 are MNHEY and SMNVEV (reference sequence). Written as DNA, the CDR3 is TGTGCCAGCAGTCGGGACCGGACAGCTCCCTCCTACGAGCAGTACTTC. It codes for CASSRDRTAPSYEQYF.